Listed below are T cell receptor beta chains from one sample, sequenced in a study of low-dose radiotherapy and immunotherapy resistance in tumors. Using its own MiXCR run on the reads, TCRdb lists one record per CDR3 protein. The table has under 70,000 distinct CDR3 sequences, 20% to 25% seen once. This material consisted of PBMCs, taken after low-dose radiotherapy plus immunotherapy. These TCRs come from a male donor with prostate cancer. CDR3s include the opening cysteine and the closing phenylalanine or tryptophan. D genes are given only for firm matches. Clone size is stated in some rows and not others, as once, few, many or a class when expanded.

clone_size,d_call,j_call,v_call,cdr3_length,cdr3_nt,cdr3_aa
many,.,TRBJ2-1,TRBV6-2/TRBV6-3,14,TGTGCCAGCAGGCCCGGGACTGAGGGTAATGAGCAGTTCTTC,CASRPGTEGNEQFF
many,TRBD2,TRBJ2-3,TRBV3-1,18,TGTGCCAGCAGCCAAGCACTAGCGGGGGTGTCTCTCACAGATACGCAGTATTTT,CASSQALAGVSLTDTQYF
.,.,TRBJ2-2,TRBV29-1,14,TGCAGCGGATTCAGGGGTCAAGGCACCGGGGAGCTGTTTTTT,CSGFRGQGTGELFF
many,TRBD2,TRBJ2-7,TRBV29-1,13,TGCAGCGGCAGGACTAGCGGGAGATACGAGCAGTACTTC,CSGRTSGRYEQYF
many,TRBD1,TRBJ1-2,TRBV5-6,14,TGTGCCAGCAGCTGGGACAGGGCAAGCTATGGCTACACCTTC,CASSWDRASYGYTF
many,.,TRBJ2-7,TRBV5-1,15,TGCGCCAGCAGCTTGTCTGGGCTTGTTGTTGGCGAGCAGTACTTC,CASSLSGLVVGEQYF
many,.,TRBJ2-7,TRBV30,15,TGTGCCTGGAGTGTAACGGGGGAGTGGACCTACGAGCAGTACTTC,CAWSVTGEWTYEQYF
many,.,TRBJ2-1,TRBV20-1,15,TGCAGTGCTAGAGCGTTGTCGTTGACCTACAATGAGCAGTTCTTC,CSARALSLTYNEQFF
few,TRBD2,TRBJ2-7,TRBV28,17,TGTGCCAGCAAGGGATTAGCGGGAGGGCCGGGGGCCTACGAGCAGTACTTC,CASKGLAGGPGAYEQYF
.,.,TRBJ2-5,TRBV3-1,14,TGTGCCAGCAGCCAAGGGGCGTACCAAGAGACCCAGTACTTC,CASSQGAYQETQYF
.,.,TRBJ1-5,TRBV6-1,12,TGTGCCAGCAGTGAAGGGGATCAGCCCCAGCATTTT,CASSEGDQPQHF
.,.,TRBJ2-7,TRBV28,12,TGTGCCAGCAGCGCAGGGTACCTTGAGCAGTACTTC,CASSAGYLEQYF
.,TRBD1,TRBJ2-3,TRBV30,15,TGTGCCTGGAGTGTAAATACAGGGGCTACAGATACGCAGTATTTT,CAWSVNTGATDTQYF
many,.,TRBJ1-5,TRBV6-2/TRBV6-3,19,TGTGCCAGCAGGGAGACTATCGGCCTAACAATCTATAGCAATCAGCCCCAGCATTTT,CASRETIGLTIYSNQPQHF
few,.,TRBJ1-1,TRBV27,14,TGTGCCAGCAGTTTATCTGGGCCCGACACTGAAGCTTTCTTT,CASSLSGPDTEAFF
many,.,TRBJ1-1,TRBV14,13,TGTGCCAGCAGCCAAACACTGAACACTGAAGCTTTCTTT,CASSQTLNTEAFF
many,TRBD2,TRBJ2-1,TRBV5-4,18,TGTGCCAGCAGCCCAGGGACTAGCGGGGGGTTCGGTTACAATGAGCAGTTCTTC,CASSPGTSGGFGYNEQFF
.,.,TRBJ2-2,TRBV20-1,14,TGCAGTGCTAGGGGGACCGCGGGGACCGGGGAGCTGTTTTTT,CSARGTAGTGELFF
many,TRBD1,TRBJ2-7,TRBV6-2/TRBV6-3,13,TGTGCCAGCAGTTACACGCGGACAGGCCGTTGGGACTTC,CASSYTRTGRWDF
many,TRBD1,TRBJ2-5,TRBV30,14,TGTGCCTGGAAAGGGACAGGGGGTCGAGAGACCCAGTACTTC,CAWKGTGGRETQYF
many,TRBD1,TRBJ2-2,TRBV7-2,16,TGTGCCAGCAGCTCCGGGACAGCCCTGAACACCGGGGAGCTGTTTTTT,CASSSGTALNTGELFF
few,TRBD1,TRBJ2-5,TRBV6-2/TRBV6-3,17,TGTGCCAGCAGTTACGCGTATCCTGACAGGGGGCAGGAGACCCAGTACTTC,CASSYAYPDRGQETQYF
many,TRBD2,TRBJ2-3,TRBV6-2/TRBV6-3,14,TGTGCCAGCATGGGACTAGCAAAGGAGCATACGCAGTATTTT,CASMGLAKEHTQYF
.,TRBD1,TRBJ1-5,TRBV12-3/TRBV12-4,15,TGTGCCAGCAGTTTAAGACAGGGGGCTCGACAGCCCCAGCATTTT,CASSLRQGARQPQHF
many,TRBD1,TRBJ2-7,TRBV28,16,TGTGCCAGCAGTTTAGAATTGGGACAGGGATCCTACGAGCAGTACTTC,CASSLELGQGSYEQYF
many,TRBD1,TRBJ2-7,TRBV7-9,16,TGTGCCAGCAGCCCCTGGACAGGGGGCGTTATATACGAGCAGTACTTC,CASSPWTGGVIYEQYF
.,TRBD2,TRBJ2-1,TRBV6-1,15,TGTGCCAGCGCTGCGGGACTAGCGGGAAGGGGTGAGCAGTTCTTC,CASAAGLAGRGEQFF
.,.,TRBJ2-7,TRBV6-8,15,TGTGCCAGCAGTTACACGCACAAAATTACCTACGAGCAGTACTTC,CASSYTHKITYEQYF